This TCR beta chain is from a study of cytomegalovirus exposure and HLA in healthy donors. Study-wide findings and caveats: The study put 150 to 200 TCR beta chains on its list as cytomegalovirus-associated.

The CDR3 sequence is 15 residues long. V was shortened by 0 bases and J by 2 bases, with 11 bases between the two germline ends. Germline CDR1 is MNHEY and CDR2 is SMNVEV (reference sequence). PCR primers comprised 60 Vbeta and 13 Jbeta primers. Sequenced by immunoSEQ multiplex PCR; TCRdb stores in-frame clones only, minus some. The repertoire holds around 97,000 clones, with around 76% as singletons. This clone was seen once. Its antigen is still unknown. It was healthy bone marrow donors who served as donors. The gene calls are TRBV27 and TRBJ2-7; D is possibly TRBD1 (6 bases). The sample consisted of PBMCs. The source is a woman aged 18-29 years in good health and CMV-seropositive. The CDR3 sequence: CASSLSLDSTYEQYF. In DNA form, the CDR3 reads TGTGCCAGCAGTTTATCCCTGGACAGCACCTACGAGCAGTACTTC.